A single sample is the source of the 26 T cell receptor beta chains below, sequenced in a study of shared clonotypes between healthy human individuals. The method was immunoSEQ multiplex PCR; TCRdb's version includes in-frame clones alone and lacks a portion of them. The sample carries 560,000 or so clones, about 96% recorded once. CD45RO-negative CD8 cells positively selected for CCR7 made up the naive population, which excluded terminally differentiated effector memory CD45RA+ cells. Sequencing was done on a sample of naive CD8+ T cells sorted from blood. These receptors all come from a woman in her 30s in good health.

Worth noting for this clone: The same CDR3 also results from other DNA sequences found in this sample. V gene TRBV29-1 combines with J gene TRBJ2-1; D ambiguous. Looked up from germline, CDR1 is SQVTM and CDR2 is ANQGSEA. The V end was cut by 0 bases, the J end by 4 bases, with 4 bases between. CDR3 length: 12 amino acids. The CDR3 spells CSVEDRYNEQFF. For the CDR3, the DNA is TGCAGCGTTGAAGATCGTTACAATGAGCAGTTCTTC.

The CDR3 reads CASRPRTGAYNQPQHF. CDR3 DNA sequence: TGTGCCAGCAGACCCAGGACAGGGGCTTACAATCAGCCCCAGCATTTT. The chain employs TRBV28 and TRBJ1-5, with 9 bases lining up with TRBD1. The junction had 9 bases not matched to a gene; V was cut back by 6 bases and J by 3 bases. This CDR3 spans 16 amino acids. From germline, CDR1 is MDHEN and CDR2 SYDVKM.

The V call is TRBV28, the J call TRBJ1-5; the D gene is possibly TRBD1 (5 bases). Trimming took off 5 bases at V and 1 base at J, with 21 bases between the two ends. The CDR3 is 18 residues long. CDR1 MDHEN and CDR2 SYDVKM come from the germline V gene. CDR3 sequence: CASSQTLLRAGSNQPQHF. CDR3 in DNA: TGTGCCAGCAGTCAAACCCTCTTGAGGGCAGGGAGCAATCAGCCCCAGCATTTT.

This sequence joins TRBV14 and TRBJ2-1, with 15 bases identical to TRBD2. The length of the CDR3 is 17 residues. The germline V gene has CDR1 SGHDN and CDR2 FVKESK. V gave up 2 bases and J gave up 8 bases; unmatched junction bases: 7. Here the CDR3 reads CASSQRTSGRALDEQFF. The CDR3 DNA follows: TGTGCCAGCAGCCAAAGGACTAGCGGGAGGGCCTTAGATGAGCAGTTCTTC.

This sequence joins TRBV29-1 and TRBJ2-3; D call uncertain. The CDR3 length is 13 residues. Trimming took off 5 bases at V and 2 bases at J, with 11 bases between the two ends. The germline CDR1 and CDR2 sequences are SQVTM and ANQGSEA. This CDR3 reads CSVTPKDTDTQYF. CDR3 DNA sequence: TGCAGCGTTACCCCAAAGGACACAGATACGCAGTATTTT.

This chain uses TRBV11-2 with TRBJ2-7; 8 nucleotides line up with TRBD1. V was clipped by 8 bases and J by 4 bases; unmatched bases: 7. CDR1 SGHAT and CDR2 FQNNGV come from the germline V gene. This CDR3 is built from 13 residues. As DNA, the CDR3 is TGTGCCAGCGGACAGGGCCTCGGGTACGAGCAGTACTTC. It translates to CASGQGLGYEQYF. The full variable domain, with the rest looked up from reference TRBV11-2 and TRBJ2-7, is EAGVAQSPRYKIIEKRQSVAFWCNPISGHATLYWYQQILGQGPKLLIQFQNNGVVDDSQLPKDRFSAERLKGVDSTLKIQPAKLEDSAVYLCASGQGLGYEQYFGPGTRLTVT.

The V and J genes are TRBV27 and TRBJ2-1; TRBD1 aligns across 7 bases. The CDR3 loop spans 16 amino acids. Germline loops: CDR1 MNHEY, CDR2 SMNVEV (reference sequence). V dropped 4 bases and J dropped 5; count of bases not matched to a gene: 11. DNA of the CDR3: TGTGCCAGCAGTTCAAAGGGGGCCTATCCTGACAATGAGCAGTTCTTC. Its translation is CASSSKGAYPDNEQFF.

The V gene is TRBV7-9, the J gene TRBJ2-7; D unclear. The CDR3 is 12 amino acids. V was pared by 4 bases and J by 4 bases, with 8 bases between. The germline V gene encodes CDR1 SEHNR and CDR2 FQNEAQ (reference sequence). CDR3 nucleotides: TGTGCCAGCAGCTCTACCAGGTACGAGCAGTACTTC. Encoded protein: CASSSTRYEQYF.

The rearrangement joins TRBV14 to TRBJ2-7; D unresolved. CDR3 length: 14 residues. The germline gives CDR1 SGHDN, CDR2 FVKESK. V dropped 6 bases and J dropped 2 bases, with 14 bases sitting between them. CDR3 protein: CASSHPGVPYEQYF. CDR3 DNA: TGTGCCAGCAGTCATCCAGGTGTCCCCTACGAGCAGTACTTC.

V gene TRBV28 combines with J gene TRBJ1-4, with D perhaps matching TRBD1 (5 bases). CDR3 length: 17 amino acids. Between the trimmed V and J ends, which lost 6 bases and 1 base, there was a span of 18 bases. Germline V gene sequence: CDR1 MDHEN, CDR2 SYDVKM. CDR3 in DNA: TGTGCCAGCAGAGAGGGAGACGGACATAAAACTAATGAAAAACTGTTTTTT. Encoded protein: CASREGDGHKTNEKLFF.

Remarks on this clone: The same CDR3 can be traced to other DNA sequences in this sample. The chain is built from TRBV18 and TRBJ2-2, with D unclear. CDR3 length equals 14 residues. The V end lost 2 bases, the J end lost 0 bases, and 4 bases lay between the germline ends. Looked up from germline, CDR1 is KGHSH and CDR2 is LQKENI. The CDR3 reads CASSPGSNTGELFF. CDR3 coding DNA: TGTGCCAGCTCACCAGGGTCGAACACCGGGGAGCTGTTTTTT.

This chain's CDR3 is CASSLVVREQFF. As DNA, the CDR3 is TGCGCCAGCAGCTTGGTTGTGAGGGAGCAGTTCTTC. The rearrangement uses TRBV5-1 and TRBJ2-1, with no clear D. V lost 0 bases and J 10 bases, leaving 8 bases between the germline ends. Germline CDR1 and CDR2: SGHRS and YFSETQ. CDR3 length: 12 amino acids.

The chain employs TRBV27 and TRBJ2-3, with TRBD2 matching over 11 bases. This CDR3 comprises 15 residues. In germline, CDR1 is MNHEY, CDR2 SMNVEV (reference sequence). The junction had 3 bases not matched to a gene; V was cut back by 6 bases and J by 1 base. The CDR3 bases are TGTGCCAGCAGCTGGGGACTAGCGGGCACAGATACGCAGTATTTT. Residues: CASSWGLAGTDTQYF.

This sequence joins TRBV28 and TRBJ1-6; tentatively, D is TRBD1 (5 bases). The germline CDR1 and CDR2 sequences are MDHEN and SYDVKM. This CDR3 has 16 residues. V lost 3 bases and J 1 base, leaving 10 bases between the germline ends. CDR3 in DNA: TGTGCCAGCAGTTTTGGTAGGGGTTCCTATAATTCACCCCTCCACTTT. It translates to CASSFGRGSYNSPLHF.

CDR3 DNA: TGTGCCAGCAGTATACGACCCGGGACAGGAGTAACGAATACGCAGTATTTT. Amino acids: CASSIRPGTGVTNTQYF. The chain joins TRBV28 to TRBJ2-3, with 8 bases lining up with TRBD1. The trim removed 5 bases at V and 7 bases at J, leaving 17 bases unmatched. Germline V gives CDR1 MDHEN, CDR2 SYDVKM. The CDR3 extends over 17 amino acids.

This clone was observed a single time. This chain connects TRBV7-7 to TRBJ2-7, with D possibly being TRBD1 (5 bases). Germline CDR1 and CDR2: SSHAT and FNYEAQ (reference sequence). The CDR3 sequence is 16 residues long. Trimming shortened V by 2 bases and J by 5 bases, and 19 bases separated the two germline ends. CDR3 in DNA: TGTGCCAGCAGCTTACCCACAGGACGGCAAAGGCACGAGCAGTACTTC. Its protein is CASSLPTGRQRHEQYF.

The CDR3 DNA reads TGTGCCAGCAGCTTGATGGTTAACTCCTACGAGCAGTACTTC. Residues: CASSLMVNSYEQYF. V and J are TRBV5-6 and TRBJ2-7; D is unresolved. The germline gives CDR1 SGHDT, CDR2 YYEEEE. The germline V and J ends were trimmed by 1 base and 0 bases, with 8 bases remaining between them. The CDR3 spans 14 residues.

V is TRBV28 and J is TRBJ1-1; D not resolved. V lost 5 bases and J lost 7, with 23 bases in between. The CDR3 spans 16 residues. CDR1 and CDR2 from the germline V gene are MDHEN and SYDVKM. The CDR3 DNA follows: TGTGCCAGCAGTCCCTCAGCGGGGATTTATGTGATTGAAGCTTTCTTT. Translating it yields CASSPSAGIYVIEAFF.

V and J are TRBV27 and TRBJ2-1, with 11 positions matching TRBD2. The junction had 4 bases not matched to a gene; V was cut back by 5 bases and J by 4 bases. The CDR3 spans 15 residues. Germline V lookup: CDR1 MNHEY, CDR2 SMNVEV (reference sequence). The CDR3 reads CASSMSSGRYNEQFF. CDR3 DNA: TGTGCCAGCAGTATGTCTAGCGGGAGGTACAATGAGCAGTTCTTC.

Note on this clone: The same CDR3 can be traced to other DNA sequences in this sample. This sequence joins TRBV11-2 and TRBJ2-7; D unresolved. Germline CDR1 is SGHAT and CDR2 is FQNNGV. This CDR3 is built from 13 residues. The germline V and J ends were trimmed by 3 bases and 2 bases, with 8 bases remaining between them. The CDR3, as DNA: TGTGCCAGCAGCTTGAGACAAACCTACGAGCAGTACTTC. It specifies CASSLRQTYEQYF.

The CDR3 DNA follows: TGTGCCAGCAGCCAACTTAGCGGAGCACCGTACCAAGAGACCCAGTACTTC. Encoded protein: CASSQLSGAPYQETQYF. The V gene is TRBV16, the J gene TRBJ2-5; weak D call: TRBD2 (6 bases). The CDR3 extends over 17 amino acids. V was pared by 2 bases and J by 0 bases, with 16 bases between. Germline V gives CDR1 KGHSY, CDR2 FQNENV. The variable domain in full, with the rest retrieved from reference TRBV16 and TRBJ2-5, is GEEVAQTPKHLVRGEGQKAKLYCAPIKGHSYVFWYQQVLKNEFKFLISFQNENVFDETGMPKERFSAKCLPNSPCSLEIQATKLEDSAVYFCASSQLSGAPYQETQYFGPGTRLLVL.

The rearrangement uses TRBV29-1 and TRBJ1-1; TRBD1 might be the D (6 bases). Germline CDR1 SQVTM, CDR2 ANQGSEA. CDR3 length: 11 residues. V was shortened by 2 bases and J by 10 bases, with 11 bases between the two germline ends. The CDR3 nucleotides read TGCAGCGTTGAAACTCGAGGGGGAGCTTTCTTT. Translated, it gives CSVETRGGAFF.

The genes are TRBV15 and TRBJ2-7; 8 nucleotides line up with TRBD2. Germline CDR1 reads LNHNV; CDR2 reads YYDKDF (reference sequence). The CDR3 extends over 14 amino acids. The V and J ends lost 5 bases and 4 bases, in that order; junction bases with no gene match: 7. CDR3 residues: CATSGQRGHYEQYF. The CDR3 bases are TGTGCCACCAGCGGCCAGCGGGGGCATTACGAGCAGTACTTC.

This clone was counted a single time. The rearrangement uses TRBV29-1 and TRBJ1-1, with unresolved D. CDR3 size: 10 residues. Germline CDR1 reads SQVTM; CDR2 reads ANQGSEA. V was clipped by 6 bases and J by 3 bases, with 5 bases between them. As DNA, the CDR3 is TGCAGCGTCGCGGACACTGAAGCTTTCTTT. Translating it yields CSVADTEAFF.

The rearrangement uses TRBV5-4 and TRBJ2-1; 7 bases match TRBD2. With 5 bases clipped from V and 6 bases from J, the junction kept 8 bases outside the gene matches. The CDR3 is 14 amino acids. Germline V gives CDR1 SGHNT, CDR2 YYREEE (reference sequence). CDR3 residues: CASSGLELSNEQFF. The CDR3 DNA reads as TGTGCCAGCAGTGGACTAGAGTTGAGCAATGAGCAGTTCTTC. Full variable domain (missing parts from reference TRBV5-4 and TRBJ2-1): ETGVTQSPTHLIKTRGQQVTLRCSSQSGHNTVSWYQQALGQGPQFIFQYYREEENGRGNFPPRFSGLQFPNYSSELNVNALELDDSALYLCASSGLELSNEQFFGPGTRLTVL.

This clone was counted once. This chain joins TRBV19 and TRBJ2-1, with 7 nucleotides matching TRBD2. The CDR3 is 14 amino acids. Germline V gives CDR1 LNHDA, CDR2 SQIVND (reference sequence). The trim removed 5 bases at V and 7 bases at J, leaving 8 bases unmatched. Here the CDR3 reads CASSWGEGLNEQFF. The CDR3 nucleotides are TGTGCCAGTAGTTGGGGGGAGGGCCTAAATGAGCAGTTCTTC.